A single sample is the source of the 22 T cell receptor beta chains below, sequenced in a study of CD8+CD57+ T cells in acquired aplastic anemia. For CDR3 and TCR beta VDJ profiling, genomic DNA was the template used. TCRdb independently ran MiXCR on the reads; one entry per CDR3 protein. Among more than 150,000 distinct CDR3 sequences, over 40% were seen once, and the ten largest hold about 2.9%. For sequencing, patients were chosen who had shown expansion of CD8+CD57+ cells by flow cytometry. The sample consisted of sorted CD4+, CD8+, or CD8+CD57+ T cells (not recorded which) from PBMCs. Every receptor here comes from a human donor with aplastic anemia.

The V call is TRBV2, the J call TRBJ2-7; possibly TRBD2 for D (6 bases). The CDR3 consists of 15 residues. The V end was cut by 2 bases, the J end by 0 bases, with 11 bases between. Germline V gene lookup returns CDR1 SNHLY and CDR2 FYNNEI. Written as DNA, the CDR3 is TGTGCCAGCAGTGAACAGGGACTCAGCTCCTACGAGCAGTACTTC. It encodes CASSEQGLSSYEQYF.

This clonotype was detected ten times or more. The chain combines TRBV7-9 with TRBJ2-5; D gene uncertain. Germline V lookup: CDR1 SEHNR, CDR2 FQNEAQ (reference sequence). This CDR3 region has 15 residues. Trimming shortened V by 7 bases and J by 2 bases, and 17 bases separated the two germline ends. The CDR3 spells CASTPDGVGQETQYF. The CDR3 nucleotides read TGTGCCAGCACCCCCGATGGGGTCGGTCAAGAGACCCAGTACTTC.

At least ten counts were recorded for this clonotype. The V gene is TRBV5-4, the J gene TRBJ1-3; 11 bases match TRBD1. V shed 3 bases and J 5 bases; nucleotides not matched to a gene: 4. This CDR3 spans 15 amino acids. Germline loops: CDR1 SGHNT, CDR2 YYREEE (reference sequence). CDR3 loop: CASSSGQGARNTIYF. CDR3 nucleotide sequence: TGTGCCAGCAGCTCAGGACAGGGGGCGAGAAACACCATATATTTT.

DNA for the CDR3: TGTGCCAGCAGCTTAGGGAGCGGGGGCGCCGGTCAGGTTAAAGGCTACACCTTC. Translation: CASSLGSGGAGQVKGYTF. The rearrangement uses TRBV9 and TRBJ1-2; D is perhaps TRBD1 (6 bases). Germline CDR1 reads SGDLS; CDR2 reads YYNGEE. V gave up 4 bases and J gave up 8 bases, with 30 bases separating them. CDR3 size: 18 residues.

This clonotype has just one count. The CDR3 spells CASSRQGDTEAFF. As DNA, the CDR3 is TGTGCCAGCAGTCGACAGGGGGACACTGAAGCTTTCTTT. This rearrangement joins TRBV9 to TRBJ1-1, with 9 bases identical to TRBD1. The V segment lost 5 bases and the J segment 3 bases; nucleotides outside the gene matches: 2. In germline, CDR1 is SGDLS, CDR2 YYNGEE. This CDR3 has 13 residues.

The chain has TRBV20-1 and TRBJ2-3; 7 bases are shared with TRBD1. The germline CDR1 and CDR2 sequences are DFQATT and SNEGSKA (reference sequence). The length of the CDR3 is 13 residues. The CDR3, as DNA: TGCAGCGGACTCAGGGGGAACACAGATACGCAGTATTTT. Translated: CSGLRGNTDTQYF.

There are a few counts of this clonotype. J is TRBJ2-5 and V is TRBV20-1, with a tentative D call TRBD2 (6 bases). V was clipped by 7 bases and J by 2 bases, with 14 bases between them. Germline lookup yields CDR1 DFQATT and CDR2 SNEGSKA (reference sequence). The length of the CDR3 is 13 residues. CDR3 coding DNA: TGCAGTGGAGTGCGGGGCGGGCAAGAGACCCAGTACTTC. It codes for CSGVRGGQETQYF.

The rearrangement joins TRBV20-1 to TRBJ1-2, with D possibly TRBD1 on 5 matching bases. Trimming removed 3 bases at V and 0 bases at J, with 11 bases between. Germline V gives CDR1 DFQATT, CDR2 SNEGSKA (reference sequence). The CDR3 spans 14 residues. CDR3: CSASLDTSNYGYTF. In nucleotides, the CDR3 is TGCAGTGCTAGCTTGGACACCTCTAACTATGGCTACACCTTC.

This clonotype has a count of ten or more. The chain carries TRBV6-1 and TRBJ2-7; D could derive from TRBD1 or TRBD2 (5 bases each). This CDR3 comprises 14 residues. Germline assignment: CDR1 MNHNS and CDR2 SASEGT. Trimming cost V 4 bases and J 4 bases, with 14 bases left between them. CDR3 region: CASSAKRGPYEQYV. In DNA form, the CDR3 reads TGTGCCAGCAGTGCAAAGAGGGGTCCTTACGAGCAGTACGTC.

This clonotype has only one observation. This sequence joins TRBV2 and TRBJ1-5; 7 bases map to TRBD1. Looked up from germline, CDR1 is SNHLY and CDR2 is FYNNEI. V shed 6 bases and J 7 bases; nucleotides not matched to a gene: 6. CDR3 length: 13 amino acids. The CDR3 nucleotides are TGTGCCAGCAGGGCAGGGGGTGGGCAGCCCCAGCATTTT. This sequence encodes CASRAGGGQPQHF.

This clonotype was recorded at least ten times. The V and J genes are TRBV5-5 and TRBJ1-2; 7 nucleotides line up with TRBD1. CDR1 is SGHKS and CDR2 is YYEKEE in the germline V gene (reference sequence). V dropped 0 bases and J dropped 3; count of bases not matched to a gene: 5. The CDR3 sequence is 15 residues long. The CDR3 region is CASSLDGGGYYGYTF. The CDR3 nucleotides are TGTGCCAGCAGCTTGGATGGAGGGGGCTACTATGGCTACACCTTC.

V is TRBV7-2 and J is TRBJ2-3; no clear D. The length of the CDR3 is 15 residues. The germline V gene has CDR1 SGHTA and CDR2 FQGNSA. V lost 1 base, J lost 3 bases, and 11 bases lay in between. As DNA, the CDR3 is TGTGCCAGCAGCTTAGGGCAGGTTGGGACAGATACGCAGTATTTT. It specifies CASSLGQVGTDTQYF. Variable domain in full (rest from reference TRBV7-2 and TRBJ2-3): GAGVSQSPSNKVTEKGKDVELRCDPISGHTALYWYRQSLGQGLEFLIYFQGNSAPDKSGLPSDRFSAERTGGSVSTLTIQRTQQEDSAVYLCASSLGQVGTDTQYFGPGTRLTVL.

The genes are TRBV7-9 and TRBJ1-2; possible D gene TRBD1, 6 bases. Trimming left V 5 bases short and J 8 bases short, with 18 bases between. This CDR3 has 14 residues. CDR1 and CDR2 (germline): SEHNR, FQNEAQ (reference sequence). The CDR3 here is CASSPDGGAGGYTF. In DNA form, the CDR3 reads TGTGCCAGCAGCCCCGATGGGGGGGCGGGAGGCTACACCTTC.

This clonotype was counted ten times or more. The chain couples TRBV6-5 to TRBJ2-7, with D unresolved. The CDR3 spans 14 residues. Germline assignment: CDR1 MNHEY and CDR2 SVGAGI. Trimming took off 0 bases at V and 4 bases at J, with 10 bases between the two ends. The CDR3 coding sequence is TGTGCCAGCAGTTACTCGCTCGGAGCATACGAGCAGTACTTC. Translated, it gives CASSYSLGAYEQYF.

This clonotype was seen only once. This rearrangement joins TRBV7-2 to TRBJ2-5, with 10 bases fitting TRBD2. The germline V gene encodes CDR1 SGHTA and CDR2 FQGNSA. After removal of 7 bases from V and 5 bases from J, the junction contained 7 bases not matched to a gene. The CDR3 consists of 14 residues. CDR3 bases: TGTGCCAGCACCAGCGGGGGGGCTGCGGAGACCCAGTACTTC. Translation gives CASTSGGAAETQYF.

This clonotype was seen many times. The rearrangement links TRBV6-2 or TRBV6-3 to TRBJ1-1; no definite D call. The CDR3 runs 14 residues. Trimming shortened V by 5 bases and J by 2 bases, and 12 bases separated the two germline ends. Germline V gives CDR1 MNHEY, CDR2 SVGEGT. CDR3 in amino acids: CASSPQWANTEAFF. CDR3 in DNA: TGTGCCAGCAGTCCCCAATGGGCAAACACTGAAGCTTTCTTT.

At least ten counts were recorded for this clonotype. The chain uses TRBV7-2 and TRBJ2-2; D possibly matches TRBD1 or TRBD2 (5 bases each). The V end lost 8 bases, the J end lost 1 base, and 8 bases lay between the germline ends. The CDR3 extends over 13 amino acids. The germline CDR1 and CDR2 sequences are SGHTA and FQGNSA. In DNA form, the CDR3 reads TGTGCCAGCGGGGGTTTGAACACCGGGGAGCTGTTTTTT. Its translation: CASGGLNTGELFF.

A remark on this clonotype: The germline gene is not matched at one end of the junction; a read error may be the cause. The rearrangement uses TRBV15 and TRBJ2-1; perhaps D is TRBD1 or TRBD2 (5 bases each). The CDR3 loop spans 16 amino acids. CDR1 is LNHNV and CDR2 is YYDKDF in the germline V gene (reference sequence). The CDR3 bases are TGTGCCGCCAGCAGAAGGGGAGTAGGGGCTAATTGGGAGCAGTTCTTC. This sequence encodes CAASRRGVGANWEQFF. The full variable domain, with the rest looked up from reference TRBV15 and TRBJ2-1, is DAMVIQNPRYQVTQFGKPVTLSCSQTLNHNVMYWYQQKSSQAPKLLFHYYDKDFNNEADTPDNFQSRRPNTSFCFLDIRSPGLGDTAMYLCAASRRGVGANWEQFFGPGTRLTVL.

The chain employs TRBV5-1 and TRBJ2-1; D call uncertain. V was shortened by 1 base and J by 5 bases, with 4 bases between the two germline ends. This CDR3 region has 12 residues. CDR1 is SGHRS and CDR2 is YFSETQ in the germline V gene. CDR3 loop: CASSLLDNEQFF. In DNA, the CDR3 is TGCGCCAGCAGCTTGTTAGACAATGAGCAGTTCTTC.

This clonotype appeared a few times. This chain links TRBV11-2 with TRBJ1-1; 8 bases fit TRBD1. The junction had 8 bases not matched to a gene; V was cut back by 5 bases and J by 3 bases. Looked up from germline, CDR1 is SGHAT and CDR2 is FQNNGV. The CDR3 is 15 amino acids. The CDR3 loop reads CASSPQTGDYTEAFF. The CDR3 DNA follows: TGTGCCAGCAGCCCACAGACAGGGGATTACACTGAAGCTTTCTTT.

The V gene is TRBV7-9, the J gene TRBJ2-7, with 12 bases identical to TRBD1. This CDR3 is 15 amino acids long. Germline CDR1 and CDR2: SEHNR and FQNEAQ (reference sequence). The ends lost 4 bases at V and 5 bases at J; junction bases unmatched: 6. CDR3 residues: CASSSGTGGWNEQYF. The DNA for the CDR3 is TGTGCCAGCAGCTCCGGGACAGGGGGCTGGAACGAGCAGTACTTC.

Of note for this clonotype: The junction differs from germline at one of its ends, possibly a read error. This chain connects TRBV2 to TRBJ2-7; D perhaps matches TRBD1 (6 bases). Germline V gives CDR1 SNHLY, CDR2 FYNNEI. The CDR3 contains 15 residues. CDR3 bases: TGTGCCATCAGTGAGAACCAGGGGAACGCCTACGAGCAGTACTTC. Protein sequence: CAISENQGNAYEQYF.